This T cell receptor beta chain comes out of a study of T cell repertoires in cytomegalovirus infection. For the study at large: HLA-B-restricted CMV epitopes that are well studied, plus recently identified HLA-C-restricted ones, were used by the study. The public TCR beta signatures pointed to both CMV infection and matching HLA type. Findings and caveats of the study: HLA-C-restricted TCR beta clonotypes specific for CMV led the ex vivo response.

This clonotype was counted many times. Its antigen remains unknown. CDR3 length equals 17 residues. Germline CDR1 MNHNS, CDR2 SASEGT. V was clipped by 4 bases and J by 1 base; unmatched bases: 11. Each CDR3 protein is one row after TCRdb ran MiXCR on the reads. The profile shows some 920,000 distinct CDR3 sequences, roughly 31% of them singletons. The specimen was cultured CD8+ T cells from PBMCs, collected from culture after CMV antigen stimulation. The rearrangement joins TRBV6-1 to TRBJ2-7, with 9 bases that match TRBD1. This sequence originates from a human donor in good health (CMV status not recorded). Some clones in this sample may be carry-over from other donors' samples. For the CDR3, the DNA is TGTGCCAGCAGTGTTGGGTCCTACAGGGGGCATTCCTACGAGCAGTACTTC. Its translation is CASSVGSYRGHSYEQYF.